The clone carrying this T cell receptor beta chain showed up just a few times. The data derive from a study of identical twins. TCRdb independently ran MiXCR on the 5' RACE reads; one entry per CDR3 protein. The table records some 690,000 distinct CDR3 sequences, 21% of them present only once. CDR3 length: 15 amino acids. With 6 bases clipped from V and 6 bases from J, the junction kept 14 bases outside the gene matches. Germline V gives CDR1 SGHNT, CDR2 YYREEE (reference sequence). This same sample was also taken into another study, of T cells expressing NK-cell markers. As reported in that work: Researchers got TCR beta repertoires out of sorted CD3+CD56+NKG2C+, CD3+CD56+NKG2C- and CD3+CD56-NKG2C+ T cells.

Input material: PBMCs. The chain joins TRBV5-4 to TRBJ1-2, with 7 bases matching TRBD1. The receptor's source is a woman aged 18-29 years in good health. CDR3 sequence: CASNGRQGEVHGYTF. The CDR3 nucleotides are TGTGCCAGCAACGGCAGACAGGGAGAGGTACATGGCTACACCTTC.